This T cell receptor (beta chain) is drawn from a study of blood T cell repertoires in COVID-19. Enrollees, roughly 18 to 90 years old, lived in 25 or so US areas. TCRdb's table, derived via immunoSEQ multiplex PCR, lists solely in-frame clones and lacks some. In the table there are approximately 390,000 clones, approximately 91% of which are singletons. Deletions cut 0 bases from V and 0 bases from J, with 10 bases between. The CDR3 spans 16 residues. Germline-derived CDR1 and CDR2 are MNHEY and SVGAGI. Source material: PBMCs or T cells enriched from blood (not recorded which). V gene TRBV6-5 combines with J gene TRBJ2-3; D perhaps matches TRBD2 (6 bases). This TCR was recovered from a middle-aged woman with acute COVID-19. The CDR3 nucleotides are TGTGCCAGCAGTTACTCCGGGACTCTAAGCACAGATACGCAGTATTTT. It is translated as CASSYSGTLSTDTQYF.